These 31 T cell receptor beta chains came from one sample sequenced in a study of Ad26.COV2.S vaccination and SARS-CoV-2 variants (dated by TCRdb to the early 2020s). Libraries were constructed by the immunoSEQ multiplex PCR assay. The source is immuneACCESS, and TCRdb retained only in-frame sequences with V and J called. Part of the clones is not carried over; for the studies checked, unresolved V genes explain less than half of this, and the remainder is unexplained. The sample table contains about 280,000 clones; only one count was recorded for around 87% of them. Around 3.5% of the sample rests with the top ten. The sample's treatment or condition label, decoded: some 19 received Ad26.COV2.S at low or high dose, single or two shots; several received placebo; per-sample allocation not given. Repertoires of vaccine and placebo recipients were sequenced from samples taken on day 63 after the first injection.

The sequenced sample was peripheral blood, obtained in a trial of Ad26.COV2.S vaccine versus placebo. These receptors were taken from a person aged 18 to 59 who received the Ad26.COV2.S COVID-19 vaccine or a placebo.

This clone was seen once. The chain has TRBV10-3 and TRBJ1-2, with TRBD1 as a possible D gene (6 bases). Per germline, CDR1 ENHRY and CDR2 SYGVKD. CDR3 size: 14 residues. The V gene lost 8 bases and the J gene lost 3 bases, with 16 bases spanning the gap. The CDR3 DNA reads TGTGCCATCCTCGGGAACGAGGGGGACTATGGCTACACCTTC. As protein: CAILGNEGDYGYTF.

This clone was seen just once. Other nucleotide sequences in the sample specify the same CDR3. The J gene is TRBJ1-1, the V gene TRBV7-9; D unresolved. The CDR3 sequence is 14 residues long. Trimming removed 1 base at V and 0 bases at J, with 6 bases between. In germline, CDR1 is SEHNR, CDR2 FQNEAQ (reference sequence). As DNA, the CDR3 is TGTGCCAGCAGCTTAGGGCGGTTGAACACTGAAGCTTTCTTT. Residues: CASSLGRLNTEAFF.

V and J are TRBV27 and TRBJ2-1; D remains unclear. The V end lost 3 bases, the J end lost 9 bases, and 9 bases lay between the germline ends. The CDR3 spans 12 residues. Per the germline V gene, CDR1 is MNHEY and CDR2 is SMNVEV (reference sequence). This CDR3 is CASSFNWGEQFF. The DNA for the CDR3 is TGTGCCAGCAGTTTCAATTGGGGTGAGCAGTTCTTC.

The CDR3 nucleotides are TGTGCCAGCAGCCAAGCCGCGATCCTCACACAAGAGACCCAGTACTTC. Translated, it gives CASSQAAILTQETQYF. The chain recombines TRBV4-2 with TRBJ2-5; D gene ambiguous. Between the trimmed V and J ends, which lost 1 base and 2 bases, there was a span of 14 bases. This CDR3 is 16 amino acids long. Germline loops: CDR1 LGHNA, CDR2 YNFKEQ.

J is TRBJ2-6 and V is TRBV5-5; D is uncertain. V was pared by 1 base and J by 4 bases, with 12 bases between. This CDR3 has 16 residues. Germline V gene sequence: CDR1 SGHKS, CDR2 YYEKEE (reference sequence). CDR3 coding DNA: TGTGCCAGCAGCTTGTTTAGCATATCCGGGGCCAACGTCCTGACTTTC. Its translation is CASSLFSISGANVLTF.

This clone showed up just a few times. The chain is built from TRBV7-9 and TRBJ2-2, with 14 bases identical to TRBD2. Trimming removed 4 bases from V and 5 bases from J; junction bases left unmatched: 3. CDR3 length: 16 residues. Germline CDR1 reads SEHNR; CDR2 reads FQNEAQ (reference sequence). CDR3 region: CASSSRTSGGTGELFF. Written as DNA, the CDR3 is TGTGCCAGCAGCTCGCGGACTAGCGGGGGGACCGGGGAGCTGTTTTTT. Complete variable domain (other parts from reference TRBV7-9 and TRBJ2-2): DTGVSQNPRHKITKRGQNVTFRCDPISEHNRLYWYRQTLGQGPEFLTYFQNEAQLEKSRLLSDRFSAERPKGSFSTLEIQRTEQGDSAMYLCASSSRTSGGTGELFFGEGSRLTVL.

In regard to this clone: Other DNA sequences within the sample encode an identical CDR3. J is TRBJ1-2 and V is TRBV5-4, with a tentative D call TRBD1 (5 bases). Germline V gene lookup returns CDR1 SGHNT and CDR2 YYREEE (reference sequence). This CDR3 region has 13 residues. The V and J ends lost 2 bases and 2 bases respectively, with 7 bases between them. CDR3 DNA: TGTGCCAGCAGCTTAGACAGAAACTATGGCTACACCTTC. Amino acids: CASSLDRNYGYTF.

V and J are TRBV7-8 and TRBJ1-1; D is possibly TRBD1 (5 bases). Trimming shortened V by 3 bases and J by 1 base, and 12 bases separated the two germline ends. This CDR3 region has 15 residues. Germline V gives CDR1 SGHVS, CDR2 FQNEAQ. CDR3 sequence (DNA): TGTGCCAGCAGCTTCGAGGCTGGGGGGAACACTGAAGCTTTCTTT. It encodes CASSFEAGGNTEAFF.

This clone turned up a few times. The rearrangement uses TRBV3-1 (or the pseudogene TRBV3-2) and TRBJ1-2; no clear D. CDR1 and CDR2 (germline): LGHDT, YNNKEL (reference sequence). The CDR3 is 12 amino acids. Trimming pared 0 bases from V and 8 bases from J, leaving 7 bases between. The CDR3 DNA is TGTGCCAGCAGCCAAGACAGCTTGGGCTACACCTTC. Its translation is CASSQDSLGYTF.

This sequence joins TRBV6-5 and TRBJ1-3; 9 bases are shared with TRBD1. The CDR3 consists of 15 residues. J was trimmed by 0 bases and V by 5 bases; bases with no gene match: 2. Germline loops: CDR1 MNHEY, CDR2 SVGAGI. The DNA for the CDR3 is TGTGCCAGCAGTCAGGGACAGGGCTCTGGAAACACCATATATTTT. Translating gives CASSQGQGSGNTIYF.

This sequence joins TRBV7-2 and TRBJ2-5; 11 bases align to TRBD2. The CDR3 has 15 amino acids. Germline assignment: CDR1 SGHTA and CDR2 FQGNSA. V lost 6 bases to trimming and J lost 0 bases; unmatched junction nucleotides: 3. DNA of the CDR3: TGTGCCAGCAGTCGGACTAGCGGGTACCAAGAGACCCAGTACTTC. Encoded protein: CASSRTSGYQETQYF. The variable domain in full, with the rest retrieved from reference TRBV7-2 and TRBJ2-5, is GAGVSQSPSNKVTEKGKDVELRCDPISGHTALYWYRQSLGQGLEFLIYFQGNSAPDKSGLPSDRFSAERTGGSVSTLTIQRTQQEDSAVYLCASSRTSGYQETQYFGPGTRLLVL.

The V gene is TRBV5-1, the J gene TRBJ2-7, with 8 bases lining up with TRBD2. This CDR3 has 15 residues. Germline V gives CDR1 SGHRS, CDR2 YFSETQ. With 4 bases clipped from V and 0 bases from J, the junction kept 6 bases outside the gene matches. Here the CDR3 DNA reads TGCGCCAGCAGCGCCGCGGGGGGCAGCTCCTACGAGCAGTACTTC. It yields the protein CASSAAGGSSYEQYF.

The chain uses TRBV5-1 and TRBJ1-2; a weak D match, TRBD1 (5 bases). The CDR3 totals 15 residues. In germline, CDR1 is SGHRS, CDR2 YFSETQ. Trimming shortened V by 0 bases and J by 2 bases, and 11 bases separated the two germline ends. CDR3 sequence: CASSLVPGRNYGYTF. The CDR3 nucleotides read TGCGCCAGCAGCTTGGTACCGGGACGGAACTATGGCTACACCTTC.

The chain carries TRBV5-1 and TRBJ2-1, with 7 nucleotides matching TRBD2. There are 15 residues in the CDR3. CDR1 is SGHRS, CDR2 YFSETQ, per germline. J was trimmed by 8 bases and V by 2 bases; bases with no gene match: 10. Written as DNA, the CDR3 is TGCGCCAGCAGCTTAGGACTAGATGGGAGCTATGAGCAGTTCTTC. Protein product: CASSLGLDGSYEQFF.

This chain joins TRBV4-3 and TRBJ1-1; maybe TRBD1 (5 bases). V gave up 0 bases and J gave up 6 bases, with 23 bases separating them. Germline V gene lookup returns CDR1 LGHNA and CDR2 YSLEER. CDR3 length: 18 amino acids. In DNA form, the CDR3 reads TGCGCCAGCAGCCAAGATCGTCGCCGAGGGGATTTGTGGGCTGAAGCTTTCTTT. This codes for CASSQDRRRGDLWAEAFF.

The chain couples TRBV19 to TRBJ2-4; a weak D match, TRBD2 (5 bases). From germline, CDR1 is LNHDA and CDR2 SQIVND (reference sequence). CDR3 length: 14 amino acids. Trimming pared 7 bases from V and 0 bases from J, leaving 10 bases between. CDR3 nucleotide sequence: TGTGCCAGTATGGACTCCCTAGCCAAAAACATTCAGTACTTC. Encoded protein: CASMDSLAKNIQYF. Drawing the rest from reference TRBV19 and TRBJ2-4, the complete variable domain is DGGITQSPKYLFRKEGQNVTLSCEQNLNHDAMYWYRQDPGQGLRLIYYSQIVNDFQKGDIAEGYSVSREKKESFPLTVTSAQKNPTAFYLCASMDSLAKNIQYFGAGTRLSVL.

The rearrangement links TRBV5-1 to TRBJ2-5; maybe TRBD1 (5 bases). V shed 3 bases and J shed 2 bases, with 11 bases lying between them. This CDR3 has 14 residues. Germline CDR1 is SGHRS and CDR2 is YFSETQ. CDR3 region: CASSSLDRQETQYF. Written as DNA, the CDR3 is TGCGCCAGCAGCTCATTAGACAGACAAGAGACCCAGTACTTC.

This chain connects TRBV13 to TRBJ2-3, with D perhaps given as TRBD1 or TRBD2 (6 bases each). Between the trimmed V and J ends, which lost 4 bases and 5 bases, there was a span of 13 bases. Germline V CDR1 and CDR2: PRHDT, FYEKMQ (reference sequence). CDR3 length: 14 amino acids. For the CDR3, the DNA is TGTGCCAGCAGCTCGGGGGCTAGTCGAGATACGCAGTATTTT. Translated, it gives CASSSGASRDTQYF.

The V gene is TRBV14, the J gene TRBJ1-1, with TRBD1 as a possible D gene (5 bases). The CDR3 totals 15 residues. The germline V gene has CDR1 SGHDN and CDR2 FVKESK. The ends were cut back, 3 bases at V and 2 bases at J, with 13 bases in the middle. The CDR3 sequence: CASSHLEGFNTEAFF. As DNA, the CDR3 is TGTGCCAGCAGCCATCTAGAGGGGTTCAACACTGAAGCTTTCTTT.

The chain employs TRBV7-9 and TRBJ2-5, with D tentatively TRBD2 (5 bases). Germline V gene sequence: CDR1 SEHNR, CDR2 FQNEAQ (reference sequence). This CDR3 has 15 residues. Trimming took 2 bases from V and 6 from J, leaving 16 bases between them. The CDR3 DNA is TGTGCCAGCAGCTTAATCGAGGGATGGAAGCAGACCCAGTACTTC. Translated: CASSLIEGWKQTQYF.

V and J are TRBV18 and TRBJ2-7; tentative D call: TRBD1 (5 bases). The germline gives CDR1 KGHSH, CDR2 LQKENI. This CDR3 is built from 16 residues. V was cut by 3 bases and J by 0 bases, with 15 bases left in between. CDR3 coding DNA: TGTGCCAGCTCACCCCTCCTTAGGGGAAGCTCCTACGAGCAGTACTTC. As protein: CASSPLLRGSSYEQYF.

The genes are TRBV7-6 and TRBJ2-2; D is possibly TRBD2 (5 bases). Trimming cost V 2 bases and J 4 bases, with 14 bases left between them. From germline, CDR1 is SGHVS and CDR2 FNYEAQ. This CDR3 is built from 16 residues. The CDR3 loop reads CASSLRSSGSTGELFF. CDR3 in DNA: TGTGCCAGCAGCTTACGATCGAGCGGCAGCACCGGGGAGCTGTTTTTT.

The chain combines TRBV6-1 with TRBJ1-2, with TRBD1 matching over 8 bases. V shed 0 bases and J 8 bases; nucleotides not matched to a gene: 8. The CDR3 sequence is 15 residues long. Germline CDR1 reads MNHNS; CDR2 reads SASEGT. The CDR3 reads CASSEAWQGAGGYTF. The CDR3 DNA is TGTGCCAGCAGTGAAGCGTGGCAGGGGGCAGGGGGCTACACCTTC.

V usage is TRBV18 and J usage is TRBJ2-7, with D maybe TRBD1 (6 bases). The germline gives CDR1 KGHSH, CDR2 LQKENI. V was clipped by 4 bases and J by 2 bases, with 15 bases between them. This CDR3 comprises 15 residues. The CDR3 here is CASSQTGFVPYEQYF. The CDR3 DNA is TGTGCCAGCTCACAAACAGGGTTTGTACCCTACGAGCAGTACTTC.

The chain couples TRBV7-9 to TRBJ2-3; D is ambiguous. Trimming removed 5 bases at V and 6 bases at J, with 21 bases between. The CDR3 totals 16 residues. Germline CDR1 reads SEHNR; CDR2 reads FQNEAQ (reference sequence). The CDR3 loop reads CASSTAVSPAYDTQYF. CDR3 in DNA: TGTGCCAGCAGCACAGCTGTGAGTCCCGCTTACGATACGCAGTATTTT.

V usage is TRBV24-1 and J usage is TRBJ1-1; D unresolved. CDR3 length equals 13 residues. With 6 bases removed from V and 11 bases from J, the gap between germline ends came to 18 bases. Germline-derived CDR1 and CDR2 are KGHDR and SFDVKD. This CDR3 is CATSSFYRQPAFF. Written as DNA, the CDR3 is TGTGCCACCAGTTCGTTTTATAGGCAGCCTGCTTTCTTT.

This sequence joins TRBV7-2 and TRBJ2-2; 8 bases agree with TRBD2. J gave up 5 bases and V 5 bases, and 10 bases lay outside the gene matches. CDR1 and CDR2 (germline): SGHTA, FQGNSA. This CDR3 spans 16 amino acids. CDR3 sequence reads: CASSPSSGTPTGELFF. The CDR3 DNA sequence: TGTGCCAGCAGCCCGAGTAGCGGGACTCCAACCGGGGAGCTGTTTTTT.

The V and J genes are TRBV4-1 and TRBJ2-3; 9 bases are shared with TRBD2. Germline trimming cut 1 base from V and 4 bases from J; bases unmatched to any gene: 9. Germline V gives CDR1 MGHRA, CDR2 YSYEKL. The CDR3 length is 17 residues. The CDR3 here is CASSQGLAGYQADTQYF. The CDR3 nucleotides are TGCGCCAGCAGCCAAGGCCTAGCGGGGTATCAGGCAGATACGCAGTATTTT.

The gene calls are TRBV2 and TRBJ1-3; perhaps TRBD1 as D (5 bases). Germline V gives CDR1 SNHLY, CDR2 FYNNEI. This CDR3 is built from 14 residues. V lost 1 base, J lost 3 bases, and 7 bases lay in between. CDR3 in amino acids: CASSEGQFGNTIYF. Written as DNA, the CDR3 is TGTGCCAGCAGTGAAGGACAGTTTGGAAACACCATATATTTT.

This chain links TRBV19 with TRBJ1-1; 11 bases fit TRBD1. Germline V lookup: CDR1 LNHDA, CDR2 SQIVND (reference sequence). There are 16 residues in the CDR3. Losses at the gene ends were 3 bases for V and 10 bases for J; bases not matched to a gene: 13. The CDR3 DNA is TGTGCCAGTAGTATTAAAGGACAGGGGGCTCTGGGGGGAGCTTTCTTT. Translation gives CASSIKGQGALGGAFF.

CDR3 loop: CASSARQADTEAFF. CDR3 coding DNA: TGTGCCAGCAGCGCTAGGCAGGCGGACACTGAAGCTTTCTTT. The J gene is TRBJ1-1, the V gene TRBV9; D is undetermined. The germline V gene has CDR1 SGDLS and CDR2 YYNGEE. The CDR3 extends over 14 amino acids. Trimming shortened V by 3 bases and J by 3 bases, and 12 bases separated the two germline ends.